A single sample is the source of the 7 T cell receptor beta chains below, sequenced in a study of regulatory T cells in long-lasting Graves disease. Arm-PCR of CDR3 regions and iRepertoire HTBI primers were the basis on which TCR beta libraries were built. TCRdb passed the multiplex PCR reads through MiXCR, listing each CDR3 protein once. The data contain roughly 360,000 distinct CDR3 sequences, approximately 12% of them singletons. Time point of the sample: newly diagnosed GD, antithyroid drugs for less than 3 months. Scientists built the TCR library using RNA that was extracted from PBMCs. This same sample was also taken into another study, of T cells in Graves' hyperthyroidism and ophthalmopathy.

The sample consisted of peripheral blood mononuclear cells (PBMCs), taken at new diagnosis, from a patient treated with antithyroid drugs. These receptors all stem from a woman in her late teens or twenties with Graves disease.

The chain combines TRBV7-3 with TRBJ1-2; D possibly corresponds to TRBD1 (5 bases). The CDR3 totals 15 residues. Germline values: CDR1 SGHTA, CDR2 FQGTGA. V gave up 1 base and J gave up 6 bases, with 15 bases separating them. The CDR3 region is CASSLMGGEGDGYTF. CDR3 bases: TGTGCCAGCAGCTTAATGGGGGGGGAAGGTGATGGCTACACCTTC.

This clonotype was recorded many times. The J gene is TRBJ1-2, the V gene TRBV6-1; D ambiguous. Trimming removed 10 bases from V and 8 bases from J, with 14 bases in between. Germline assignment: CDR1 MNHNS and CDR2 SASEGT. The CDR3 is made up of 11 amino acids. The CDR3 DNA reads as TGTGCCACAAAGGAGTCAGAAGGCTACACCTTC. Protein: CATKESEGYTF.

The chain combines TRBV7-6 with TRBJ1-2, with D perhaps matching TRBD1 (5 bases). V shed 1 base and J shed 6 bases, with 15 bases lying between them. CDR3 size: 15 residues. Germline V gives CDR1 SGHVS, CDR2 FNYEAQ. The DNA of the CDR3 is TGTGCCAGCAGCTTAGATTCGGCCAGGGATCATGGCTACACCTTC. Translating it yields CASSLDSARDHGYTF.

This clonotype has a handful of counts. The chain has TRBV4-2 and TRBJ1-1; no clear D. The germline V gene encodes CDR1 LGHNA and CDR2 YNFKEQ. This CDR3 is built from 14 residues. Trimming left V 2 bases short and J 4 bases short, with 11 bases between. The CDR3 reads CASSQLTVATEAFF. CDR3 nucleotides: TGTGCCAGCAGCCAATTAACGGTGGCCACTGAAGCTTTCTTT.

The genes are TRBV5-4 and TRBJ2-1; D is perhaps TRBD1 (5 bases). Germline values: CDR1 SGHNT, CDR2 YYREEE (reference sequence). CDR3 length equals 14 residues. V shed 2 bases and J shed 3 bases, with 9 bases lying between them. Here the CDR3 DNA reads TGTGCCAGCAGCTTAGGAGACAGCTACAATGAGCAGTTCTTC. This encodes CASSLGDSYNEQFF. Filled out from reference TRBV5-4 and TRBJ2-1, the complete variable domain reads ETGVTQSPTHLIKTRGQQVTLRCSSQSGHNTVSWYQQALGQGPQFIFQYYREEENGRGNFPPRFSGLQFPNYSSELNVNALELDDSALYLCASSLGDSYNEQFFGPGTRLTVL.

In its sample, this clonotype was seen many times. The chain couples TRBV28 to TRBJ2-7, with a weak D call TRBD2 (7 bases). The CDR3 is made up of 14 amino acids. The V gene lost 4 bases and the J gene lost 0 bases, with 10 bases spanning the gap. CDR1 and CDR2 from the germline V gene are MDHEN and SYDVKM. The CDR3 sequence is CASSWRGPSYEQYF. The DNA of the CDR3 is TGTGCCAGCAGTTGGCGGGGGCCCTCCTACGAGCAGTACTTC.

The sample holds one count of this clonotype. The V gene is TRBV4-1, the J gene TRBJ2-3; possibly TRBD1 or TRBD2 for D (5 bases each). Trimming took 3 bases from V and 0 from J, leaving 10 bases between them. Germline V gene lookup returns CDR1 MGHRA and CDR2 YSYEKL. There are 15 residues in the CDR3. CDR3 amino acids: CASSQGTSSTDTQYF. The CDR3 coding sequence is TGCGCCAGCAGCCAGGGGACGTCTAGCACAGATACGCAGTATTTT.